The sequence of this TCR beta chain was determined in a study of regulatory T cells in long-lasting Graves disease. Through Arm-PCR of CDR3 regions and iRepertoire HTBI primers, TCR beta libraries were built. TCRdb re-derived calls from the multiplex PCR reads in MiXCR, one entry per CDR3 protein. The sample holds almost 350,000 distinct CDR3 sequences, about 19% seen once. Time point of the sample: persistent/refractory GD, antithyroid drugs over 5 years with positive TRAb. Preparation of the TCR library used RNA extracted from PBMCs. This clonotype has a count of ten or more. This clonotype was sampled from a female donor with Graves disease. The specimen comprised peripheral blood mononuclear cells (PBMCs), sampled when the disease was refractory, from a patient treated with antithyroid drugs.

In DNA, the CDR3 is TGTGCCAGCAGCTTTGGGAGCACTGAAGCTTTCTTT. Its translation: CASSFGSTEAFF. The chain couples TRBV7-9 to TRBJ1-1; no reliable D call. The germline V and J ends were trimmed by 3 bases and 4 bases, with 6 bases remaining between them. CDR1 is SEHNR and CDR2 is FQNEAQ in the germline V gene (reference sequence). The CDR3 runs to 12 residues.